This T cell receptor beta chain was retrieved from a study of cytotoxic CD8 clonotypes in ibrutinib-treated CLL. Notes on the study in general: Sample timing was unmatched between remission and later-progressing patients; lymph nodes unstudied. T-cell clonality at baseline went above that of age-matched healthy donors and rose and fell with circulating CD8+ T-cell counts.

To note about this clone: The antigen remains undetermined.

A 1 in 200,000 to 1 in 1 million T cell depth was the sequencing target. The data were produced by immunoSEQ multiplex PCR, yet TCRdb's version contains in-frame clones alone and is incomplete. This table has around 70,000 clones, 83% appearing once. The CDR3 runs to 15 residues. Unmatched junction bases numbered 10, after V lost 7 bases and J lost 9 bases. Germline V gene data show CDR1 as MNHEY and CDR2 as SMNVEV (reference sequence). The chain uses TRBV27 and TRBJ2-1; 12 nucleotides match TRBD2. This specimen was PBMCs, taken after 24 months of ibrutinib treatment. This TCR was recovered from a human donor with chronic lymphocytic leukemia. CDR3 protein: CASIGVGTSGSEQFF. CDR3 nucleotides: TGTGCCAGCATCGGTGTAGGGACTAGCGGGTCTGAGCAGTTCTTC.